Here is one T cell receptor (beta chain) with its context. The specificity of this receptor is unknown. Per-nucleotide qualities are absent, and no much larger clonotype sits a single base away. The immunoSEQ Assay was the method used to sequence TCRbeta CDR3 regions. After extraction, genomic DNA underwent amplification by bias-controlled multiplex PCR, followed by high-throughput sequencing. The source study handled its data this way. Collapsing and filtering of sequences were performed to quantify the absolute abundance of each unique TCRbeta CDR3 region. T cell fraction was estimated by normalization of TCRbeta template counts to usable DNA, with usable DNA being measured through amplification of reference genes present in all nucleated cells. Repertoire TCRs were annotated as SARS-CoV-2-specific when V gene, CDR3 amino acid sequence and J gene were exactly matched to a known reactive TCR set. The reference SARS-CoV-2 TCR set was obtained from MIRA and was filtered for enrichment in COVID-19-positive ImmuneCODE repertoires, whereby public or cross-reactive TCRs were removed. Based on the MIRA antigens, annotated TCRs were further analysed at the level of specific ORF or position within ORF. Breadth was defined as the number of annotated unique rearrangements divided by the total number of unique productive rearrangements, and depth was defined as the summed frequency of the annotated unique rearrangements. Two-sided Wilcoxon rank-sum tests were applied when comparing TCR breadth between groups. TCRdb stores this immuneACCESS table with in-frame sequences only. Part of the clones is absent; in the studies checked, under half of the shortfall reflects unresolved V genes, and no reason is known for the rest. Clone size and the V and J calls come from that table; the DNA yielded D and trimming. Here the sample has about 500,000 clones; about nine tenths occur a single time. The ten largest clones represent approximately 1.7% of the sample.

The meaning of the sample's treatment or condition label: about 20 received Ad26.COV2.S at low or high dose, single or two shots; about 5 received placebo; per-sample allocation not given. Repertoires of vaccine and placebo recipients were sequenced from samples collected on day 63 after the first injection. Between 29 July and 7 August 2020, Cohort 1b enrolled 25 adults aged 18-55 years at one site in Boston, USA. Ad26.COV2.S was a replication-incompetent adenovirus type 26 vector expressing a prefusion-stabilized SARS-CoV-2 spike protein from the original Wuhan strain. The germline V gene (reference sequence) sets CDR1 to MNHEY and CDR2 to SMNVEV. The CDR3 numbers 11 residues from cysteine through phenylalanine. Only the CDR3 region is kept as DNA, spanning 33 bases read in frame from base 1. Trimming costs V 3 bases and J 10 bases, and their ends lie 9 bases apart. These data come from a study of Ad26.COV2.S vaccination and SARS-CoV-2 variants (dated by TCRdb to about 2021). For the study in its entirety: Vaccine-arm donors came from COV1001, a multicentre, randomized, double-blind, placebo-controlled phase I-IIa trial of Ad26.COV2.S in healthy adults. The TCR-sequenced set comprised approximately 32 samples: roughly 19 Ad26.COV2.S vaccine recipients, 5 placebo recipients and 8 SARS-CoV-2 convalescent individuals. Blinding of investigators to trial group allocation was maintained during experiments and outcome assessment. TCRbeta repertoire sequencing served as the tool for gauging how specific and how broad the SARS-CoV-2-reactive T cell receptors were following Ad26.COV2.S vaccination. Trial participants were randomized into five groups of five: low-dose or high-dose Ad26.COV2.S given once or twice, or placebo on both occasions. Ad26.COV2.S was given intramuscularly at 5x10^10 or 1x10^11 viral particles, as a single shot or as two shots 56 days apart.

The investigation overall reported the following: The study was not powered to compare responses between vaccine doses or regimens. After vaccination, substantial breadth of spike-specific CD8+ and CD4+ T cell responses was reported. It was noted by the authors that total T cell responses may have been underestimated by the TCR breadth and depth analyses. Ad26.COV2.S recipients had higher spike-specific TCR breadth than placebo recipients (P = 0.0014). Vaccine and placebo recipients had similar non-spike TCR breadth, a finding consistent with the vaccine containing only spike.

The receptor was derived from a person aged 18-65 years who received the Ad26.COV2.S COVID-19 vaccine or a placebo. The source material was peripheral blood, sampled in a trial of Ad26.COV2.S vaccine versus placebo. The chain is encoded by TRBV27 joined to TRBJ1-2; no D gene can be assigned with confidence. In nucleotides, the sequence is TGTGCCAGCAGTTTTCGCGGCGTCTACACCTTC. It specifies CASSFRGVYTF.